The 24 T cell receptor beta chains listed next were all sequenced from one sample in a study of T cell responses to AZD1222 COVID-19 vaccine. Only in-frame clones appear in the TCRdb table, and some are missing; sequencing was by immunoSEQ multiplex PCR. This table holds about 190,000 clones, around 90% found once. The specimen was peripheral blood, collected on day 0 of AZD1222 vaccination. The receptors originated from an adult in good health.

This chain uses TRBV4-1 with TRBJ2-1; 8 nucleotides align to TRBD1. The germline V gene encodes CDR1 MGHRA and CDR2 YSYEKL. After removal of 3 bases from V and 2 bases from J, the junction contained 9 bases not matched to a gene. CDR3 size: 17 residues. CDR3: CASSHDRGPATYNEQFF. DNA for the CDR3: TGCGCCAGCAGCCACGACAGGGGCCCCGCGACCTACAATGAGCAGTTCTTC.

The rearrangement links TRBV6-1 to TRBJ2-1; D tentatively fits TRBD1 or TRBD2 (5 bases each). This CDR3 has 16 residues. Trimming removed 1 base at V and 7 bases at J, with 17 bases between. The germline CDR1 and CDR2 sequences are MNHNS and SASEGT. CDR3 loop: CASSEVGQGPLNEQFF. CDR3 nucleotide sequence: TGTGCCAGCAGTGAAGTAGGGCAGGGACCCTTAAATGAGCAGTTCTTC.

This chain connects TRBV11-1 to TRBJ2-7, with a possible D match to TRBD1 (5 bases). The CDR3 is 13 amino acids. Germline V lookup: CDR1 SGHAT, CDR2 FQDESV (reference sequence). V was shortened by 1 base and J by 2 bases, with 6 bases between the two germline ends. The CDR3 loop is CASSLGQTYEQYF. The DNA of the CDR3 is TGTGCCAGCAGCTTAGGACAGACCTACGAGCAGTACTTC. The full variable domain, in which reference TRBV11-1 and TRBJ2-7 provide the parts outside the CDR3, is EAEVAQSPRYKITEKSQAVAFWCDPISGHATLYWYRQILGQGPELLVQFQDESVVDDSQLPKDRFSAERLKGVDSTLKIQPAELGDSAMYLCASSLGQTYEQYFGPGTRLTVT.

For the CDR3, the DNA is TGCAGCGTTGAGAATCAGGGAACGAATTATGGCTACACCTTC. This sequence encodes CSVENQGTNYGYTF. V and J are TRBV29-1 and TRBJ1-2, with a tentative D call TRBD1 (5 bases). This CDR3 spans 14 amino acids. V lost 3 bases and J lost 5, with 16 bases in between. Germline values: CDR1 SQVTM, CDR2 ANQGSEA.

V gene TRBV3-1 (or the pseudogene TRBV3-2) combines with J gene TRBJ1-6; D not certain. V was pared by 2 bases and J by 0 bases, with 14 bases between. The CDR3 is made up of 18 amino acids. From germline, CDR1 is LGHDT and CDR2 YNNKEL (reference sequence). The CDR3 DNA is TGTGCCAGCAGCCAATTCGGGCCCCTGAGCTCCTATAATTCACCCCTCCACTTT. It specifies CASSQFGPLSSYNSPLHF.

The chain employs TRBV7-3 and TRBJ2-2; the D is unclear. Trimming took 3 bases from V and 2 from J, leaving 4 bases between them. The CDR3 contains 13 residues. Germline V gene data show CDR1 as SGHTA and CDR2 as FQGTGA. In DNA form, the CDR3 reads TGTGCCAGCAGCTTTTTAAACACCGGGGAGCTGTTTTTT. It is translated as CASSFLNTGELFF.

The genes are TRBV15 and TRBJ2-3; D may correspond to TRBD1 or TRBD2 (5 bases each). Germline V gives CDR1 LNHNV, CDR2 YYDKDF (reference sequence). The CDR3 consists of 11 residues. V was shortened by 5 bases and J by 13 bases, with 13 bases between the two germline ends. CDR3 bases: TGTGCCACCAGCGGGACGGGGCCCGAGTATTTT. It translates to CATSGTGPEYF.

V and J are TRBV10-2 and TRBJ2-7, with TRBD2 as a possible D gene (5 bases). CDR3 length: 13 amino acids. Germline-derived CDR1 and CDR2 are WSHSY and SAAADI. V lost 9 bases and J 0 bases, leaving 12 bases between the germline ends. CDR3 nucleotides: TGCGCCAGTAAACGAGCGGACTCCTACGAGCAGTACTTC. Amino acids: CASKRADSYEQYF.

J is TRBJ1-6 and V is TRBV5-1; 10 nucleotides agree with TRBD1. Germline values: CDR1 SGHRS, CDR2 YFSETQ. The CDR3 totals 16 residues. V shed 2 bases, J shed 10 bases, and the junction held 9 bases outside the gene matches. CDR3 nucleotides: TGCGCCAGCAGCTTCACCGGGACAGGGGTGCAATCACCCCTCCACTTT. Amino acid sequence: CASSFTGTGVQSPLHF. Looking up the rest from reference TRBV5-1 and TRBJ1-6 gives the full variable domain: KAGVTQTPRYLIKTRGQQVTLSCSPISGHRSVSWYQQTPGQGLQFLFEYFSETQRNKGNFPGRFSGRQFSNSRSEMNVSTLELGDSALYLCASSFTGTGVQSPLHFGNGTRLTVT.

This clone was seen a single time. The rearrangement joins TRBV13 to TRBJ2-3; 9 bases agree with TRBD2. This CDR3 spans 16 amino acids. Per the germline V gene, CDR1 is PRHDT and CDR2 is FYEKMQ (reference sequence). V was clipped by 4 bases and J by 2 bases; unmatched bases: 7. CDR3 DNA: TGTGCCAGCAGCTCCCGGACTAGCGCCATCACAGATACGCAGTATTTT. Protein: CASSSRTSAITDTQYF. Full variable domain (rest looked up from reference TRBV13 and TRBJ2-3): AAGVIQSPRHLIKEKRETATLKCYPIPRHDTVYWYQQGPGQDPQFLISFYEKMQSDKGSIPDRFSAQQFSDYHSELNMSSLELGDSALYFCASSSRTSAITDTQYFGPGTRLTVL.

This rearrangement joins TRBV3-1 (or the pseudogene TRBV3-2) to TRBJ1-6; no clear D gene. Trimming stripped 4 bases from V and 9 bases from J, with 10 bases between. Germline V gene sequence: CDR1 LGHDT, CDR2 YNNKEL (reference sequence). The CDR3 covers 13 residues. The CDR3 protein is CASSRTYGSPLHF. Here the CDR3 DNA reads TGTGCCAGCAGCCGTACTTATGGTTCACCCCTCCACTTT.

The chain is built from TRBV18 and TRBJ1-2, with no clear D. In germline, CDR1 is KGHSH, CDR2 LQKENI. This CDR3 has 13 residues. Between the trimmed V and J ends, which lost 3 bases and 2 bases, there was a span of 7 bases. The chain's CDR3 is CASSPLDNYGYTF. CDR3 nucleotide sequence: TGTGCCAGCTCACCCCTCGACAACTATGGCTACACCTTC.

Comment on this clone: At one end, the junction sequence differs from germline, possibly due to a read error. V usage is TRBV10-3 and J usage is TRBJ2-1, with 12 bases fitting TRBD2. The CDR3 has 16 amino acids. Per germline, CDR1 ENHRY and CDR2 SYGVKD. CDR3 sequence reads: CAIRDQGLAGRNEQFF. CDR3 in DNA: TGTGCCATCCGTGACCAGGGACTAGCGGGTAGGAATGAGCAGTTCTTC.

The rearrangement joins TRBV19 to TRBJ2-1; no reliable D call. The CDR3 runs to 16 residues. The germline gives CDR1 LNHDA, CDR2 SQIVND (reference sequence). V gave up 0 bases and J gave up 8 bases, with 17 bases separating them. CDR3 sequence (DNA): TGTGCCAGTAGTATAGACCACCAGGCGGTGTTCGATGAGCAGTTCTTC. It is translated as CASSIDHQAVFDEQFF.

The CDR3 DNA reads TGTGCCAGCAGTTTCCGAGGTTATGGCTACACCTTC. The encoded protein is CASSFRGYGYTF. The J gene is TRBJ1-2, the V gene TRBV28; D is unresolved. CDR1 is MDHEN, CDR2 SYDVKM, per germline. V lost 3 bases and J 5 bases, leaving 7 bases between the germline ends. The CDR3 covers 12 residues.

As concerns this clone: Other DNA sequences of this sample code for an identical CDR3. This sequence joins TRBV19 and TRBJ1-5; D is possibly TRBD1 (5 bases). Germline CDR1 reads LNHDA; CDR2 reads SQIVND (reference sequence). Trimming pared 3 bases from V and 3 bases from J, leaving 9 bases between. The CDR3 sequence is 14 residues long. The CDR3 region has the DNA TGTGCCAGTAGTATCCAGGGCACCAATCAGCCCCAGCATTTT. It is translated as CASSIQGTNQPQHF.

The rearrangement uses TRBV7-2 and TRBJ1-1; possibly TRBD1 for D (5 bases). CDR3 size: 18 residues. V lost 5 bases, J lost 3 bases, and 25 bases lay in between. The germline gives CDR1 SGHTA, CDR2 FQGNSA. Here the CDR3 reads CASSGFGRQGLRHTEAFF. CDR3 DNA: TGTGCCAGCAGCGGGTTTGGTCGGCAGGGTCTTCGGCACACTGAAGCTTTCTTT. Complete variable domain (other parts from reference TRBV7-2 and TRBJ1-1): GAGVSQSPSNKVTEKGKDVELRCDPISGHTALYWYRQSLGQGLEFLIYFQGNSAPDKSGLPSDRFSAERTGGSVSTLTIQRTQQEDSAVYLCASSGFGRQGLRHTEAFFGQGTRLTVV.

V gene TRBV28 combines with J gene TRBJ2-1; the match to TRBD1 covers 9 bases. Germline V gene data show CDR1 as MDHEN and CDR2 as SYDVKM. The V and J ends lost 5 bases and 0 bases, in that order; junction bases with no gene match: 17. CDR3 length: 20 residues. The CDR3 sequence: CASSQNRGLPAEFSYNEQFF. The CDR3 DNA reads TGTGCCAGCAGTCAAAACAGGGGGCTGCCAGCGGAGTTCTCCTACAATGAGCAGTTCTTC.

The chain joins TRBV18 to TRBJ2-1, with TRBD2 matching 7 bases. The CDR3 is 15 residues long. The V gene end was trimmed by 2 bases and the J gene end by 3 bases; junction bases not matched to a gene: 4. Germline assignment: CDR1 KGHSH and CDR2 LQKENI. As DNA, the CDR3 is TGTGCCAGCTCACCAGGCCAGCGGGGCTACAATGAGCAGTTCTTC. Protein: CASSPGQRGYNEQFF.

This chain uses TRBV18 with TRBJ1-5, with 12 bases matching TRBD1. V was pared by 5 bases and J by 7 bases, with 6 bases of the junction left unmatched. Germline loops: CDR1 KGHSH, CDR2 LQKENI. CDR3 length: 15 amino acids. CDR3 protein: CASSGTGGRGQPQHF. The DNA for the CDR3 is TGTGCCAGCTCAGGGACAGGGGGCAGAGGGCAGCCCCAGCATTTT.

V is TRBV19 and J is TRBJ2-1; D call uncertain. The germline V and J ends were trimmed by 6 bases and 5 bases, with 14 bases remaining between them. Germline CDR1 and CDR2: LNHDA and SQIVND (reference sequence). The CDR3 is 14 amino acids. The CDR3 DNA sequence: TGTGCCAGTAGCCACCTGGGTGGGGACAATGAGCAGTTCTTC. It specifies CASSHLGGDNEQFF.

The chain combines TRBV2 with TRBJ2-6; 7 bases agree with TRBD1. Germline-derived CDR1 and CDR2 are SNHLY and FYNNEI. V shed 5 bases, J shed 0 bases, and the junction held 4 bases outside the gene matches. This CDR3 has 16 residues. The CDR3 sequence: CASSRQGPSGANVLTF. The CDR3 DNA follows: TGTGCCAGCAGTAGACAGGGACCCTCTGGGGCCAACGTCCTGACTTTC.

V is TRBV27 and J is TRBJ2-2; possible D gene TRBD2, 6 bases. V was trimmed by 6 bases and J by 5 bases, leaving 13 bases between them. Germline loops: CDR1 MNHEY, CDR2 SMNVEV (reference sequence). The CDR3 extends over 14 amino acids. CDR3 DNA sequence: TGTGCCAGCAGAAAGGGCAGCGGGACCGGGGAGCTGTTTTTT. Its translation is CASRKGSGTGELFF.

CDR3 in DNA: TGTGCCAGCAGCGAGACAGGCTACTACGAGCAGTACTTC. Its protein product is CASSETGYYEQYF. The chain uses TRBV28 and TRBJ2-7; D is possibly TRBD1 (6 bases). The V gene lost 6 bases and the J gene lost 3 bases, with 12 bases spanning the gap. This CDR3 region has 13 residues. In germline, CDR1 is MDHEN, CDR2 SYDVKM.